The source of this TCR beta chain is a study of blood T cell repertoires in COVID-19 (TCRdb year 2020). Turning to the overall study: Samples covering the acute and convalescent phases of COVID-19 were provided by collaborators in the United States, Italy and Spain. The material from the prospective study consisted of cDNA or gDNA derived from T cells, B-cell-depleted T cells, or PBMCs. Where available, HLA class I and class II types were obtained from metadata supplied by the sample provider rather than from assay-based typing. The samples were drawn from the first 160 participants of the ongoing ImmuneRACE study and from 950 to 1,500 subjects provided by 6 global collaborators. Subjects who had been exposed to COVID-19, were actively infected with it, or had recovered from it provided the deeply sampled blood TCRbeta repertoires that made up the dataset. A de-identified subject ID, COVID-19 status, age in years and sex were almost always included in the sample metadata. A freely available public database, intended as a resource for researchers studying the immune response to SARS-CoV-2, is where the repertoires were released.

The immunoSEQ Assay, a bias-controlled multiplex PCR, was used to amplify TCRbeta CDR3 regions from genomic DNA. On the study's bioinformatics: Within the assay, amplification of reference gene primers was used to estimate how many nucleated cells each sample contained. To quantify the absolute abundance of each unique TCRbeta CDR3 rearrangement, sequence reads were collapsed and filtered. For each sample, productive Simpson clonality was calculated by taking the square root of Simpson's diversity index across productive rearrangements. TCRdb retrieved this table from immuneACCESS and kept in-frame rearrangements only. Not all clones are present; in checked studies, unresolved V genes account for under half, and no reason is known for the remainder. V and J calls and clone size are those listed in that table; D and trimming were worked out from the DNA. In all, the sample holds some 150,000 clones, and about 88% of those were seen once. Around 0.77% of the sample comes from the top ten.

Via the germline V gene, CDR1 is SNHLY and CDR2 FYNNEI. Trimming takes 6 bases off V and 4 bases off J; junction bases not matched to a gene: 3. Counted from cysteine to phenylalanine, this CDR3 has 14 amino acids. Just CDR3 DNA is preserved here, 42 bases in frame from base 1. Points on this clone: The antigen this receptor binds is unknown. No base qualities exist here, and no much larger clone lies one base off it. The sample contains more than one DNA sequence encoding this CDR3.

Participants in the prospective study were enrolled through a virtual design, were aged roughly 18 to 100 years, and lived in under 25 United States geographic areas. In the prospective study, participants were assigned to cohorts based on the clinical history participants reported in a screening survey and a study questionnaire. For ImmuneRACE Cohort 3, a participant was defined as recovered based on two consecutive negative NP/OP PCR tests, clearance by a healthcare professional, or resolution of symptoms. In the prospective study, mobile phlebotomists collected whole blood, serum and a nasopharyngeal or oropharyngeal swab from each participant. Additional blood draws and questionnaires over an approximately two-month period could optionally be provided by prospective study participants. Prospective study blood samples were shipped either frozen or at room temperature before DNA extraction. Broad study findings and their caveats: How much clinical and demographic metadata was included differed by source and by participant, and the metadata was provided uncurated.

The sequenced sample consisted of PBMCs or T cells enriched from blood (not recorded which). The sequence was obtained from a young woman who had recovered from COVID-19. The chain links TRBV2 with TRBJ1-5; a stretch of 10 junction bases matches TRBD1. The CDR3 loop reads CASSRDRGNQPQHF. The base sequence is TGTGCCAGCAGCCGGGACAGGGGTAATCAGCCCCAGCATTTT.